Presented here are 30 T cell receptor beta chains from one specimen sequenced in a study of T-cell reconstitution after alpha-beta-depleted transplantation in children. Unique molecular identifiers were incorporated into the prepared TCRbeta library. One entry per CDR3 protein results from TCRdb running MiXCR on the PCR reads. The repertoire holds roughly 500,000 distinct CDR3 sequences, with around 13% as singletons. The sample here was PBMCs from the stem cell graft donor, taken from the stem cell graft. The receptors were gathered from a human donor who donated a stem cell graft to a child with combined immunodeficiency.

The table lists this clonotype with a few counts. The chain recombines TRBV6-5 with TRBJ1-6, with no clear D. CDR1 is MNHEY and CDR2 is SVGAGI in the germline V gene. V was trimmed by 2 bases and J by 3 bases, leaving 8 bases between them. The CDR3 has 15 residues. CDR3 residues: CASSYEVVYNSPLHF. The CDR3 bases are TGTGCCAGCAGTTACGAGGTCGTCTATAATTCACCCCTCCACTTT.

This clonotype was counted many times. The chain combines TRBV5-1 with TRBJ2-1, with unresolved D. V shed 4 bases and J shed 4 bases, with 18 bases lying between them. The CDR3 spans 16 residues. CDR1 and CDR2 from the germline V gene are SGHRS and YFSETQ. CDR3: CASSPDGSMGYNEQFF. CDR3 sequence (DNA): TGCGCCAGCAGCCCGGATGGGTCGATGGGTTACAATGAGCAGTTCTTC.

This clonotype was found a few times. The chain has TRBV2 and TRBJ1-5; possible D gene TRBD1, 6 bases. The CDR3 is 14 amino acids. V was pared by 1 base and J by 6 bases, with 10 bases between. The germline V gene has CDR1 SNHLY and CDR2 FYNNEI. The CDR3 bases are TGTGCCAGCAGTGAAGGAGGGGGGATTCAGCCCCAGCATTTT. Protein product: CASSEGGGIQPQHF.

In its sample, this clonotype was seen many times. The chain is built from TRBV7-6 and TRBJ1-1, with a tentative D call TRBD1 (6 bases). CDR3 length: 15 residues. V was trimmed by 3 bases and J by 1 base, leaving 12 bases between them. Germline V CDR1 and CDR2: SGHVS, FNYEAQ. Written as DNA, the CDR3 is TGTGCCAGCAGCTTGATGGGACACGAGAACACTGAAGCTTTCTTT. Its translation: CASSLMGHENTEAFF.

V usage is TRBV7-2 and J usage is TRBJ2-1; 11 positions match TRBD2. The V segment lost 5 bases and the J segment 4 bases; nucleotides outside the gene matches: 7. Germline assignment: CDR1 SGHTA and CDR2 FQGNSA. CDR3 length: 16 residues. CDR3 loop: CASSRGGTSGYNEQFF. CDR3 nucleotide sequence: TGTGCCAGCAGCCGGGGCGGGACTAGCGGATACAATGAGCAGTTCTTC.

This clonotype was picked up a small number of times. The J gene is TRBJ2-2, the V gene TRBV7-3, with a weak D call TRBD1 (5 bases). Germline V gene lookup returns CDR1 SGHTA and CDR2 FQGTGA. The CDR3 is made up of 15 amino acids. V lost 5 bases to trimming and J lost 5 bases, with 15 bases between them. Here the CDR3 reads CASSKGRGDTGELFF. CDR3 in DNA: TGTGCCAGCAGCAAGGGGCGTGGTGATACCGGGGAGCTGTTTTTT. The whole variable domain, remainder taken from reference TRBV7-3 and TRBJ2-2, is GAGVSQTPSNKVTEKGKYVELRCDPISGHTALYWYRQSLGQGPEFLIYFQGTGAADDSGLPNDRFFAVRPEGSVSTLKIQRTERGDSAVYLCASSKGRGDTGELFFGEGSRLTVL.

The chain links TRBV7-2 to TRBJ2-5; D unresolved. The CDR3 sequence is 13 residues long. Germline loops: CDR1 SGHTA, CDR2 FQGNSA. V lost 5 bases to trimming and J lost 3 bases, with 10 bases between them. The CDR3 region has the DNA TGTGCCAGCAGCGTCGACTGGGAAGAGACCCAGTACTTC. Amino acids: CASSVDWEETQYF.

This clonotype was seen at least ten times. V usage is TRBV18 and J usage is TRBJ2-7, with 7 bases matching TRBD2. Germline-derived CDR1 and CDR2 are KGHSH and LQKENI. This CDR3 is 13 amino acids long. Trimming at V came to 1 base and at J to 4 bases, leaving 1 base not matched to a gene. The CDR3, as DNA: TGTGCCAGCTCACCACGGGAGGGGTACGAGCAGTACTTC. This sequence encodes CASSPREGYEQYF.

In this sample, this clonotype turned up a few times. The gene calls are TRBV7-6 and TRBJ2-7; the match to TRBD2 covers 10 bases. CDR1 and CDR2 (germline): SGHVS, FNYEAQ. V gave up 5 bases and J gave up 0 bases; unmatched junction bases: 4. The CDR3 has 15 amino acids. CDR3 in amino acids: CASSPGTSVSYEQYF. For the CDR3, the DNA is TGTGCCAGCAGCCCCGGGACTAGCGTCTCCTACGAGCAGTACTTC.

Ten or more counts support this clonotype. V is TRBV27 and J is TRBJ1-2, with D unresolved. The CDR3 loop spans 16 amino acids. The V end was cut by 0 bases, the J end by 4 bases, with 15 bases between. Germline CDR1 MNHEY, CDR2 SMNVEV (reference sequence). For the CDR3, the DNA is TGTGCCAGCAGTTTATCAAGCGAGGCCTTCATCTATGGCTACACCTTC. As protein: CASSLSSEAFIYGYTF.

This clonotype was seen ten or more times. This chain uses TRBV15 with TRBJ2-7; possibly TRBD1 for D (6 bases). CDR3 length equals 14 residues. In germline, CDR1 is LNHNV, CDR2 YYDKDF (reference sequence). V was trimmed by 4 bases and J by 4 bases, leaving 14 bases between them. CDR3 protein: CATSTDGQYYEQYF. The DNA of the CDR3 is TGTGCCACCAGCACCGACGGACAGTATTACGAGCAGTACTTC.

This clonotype was counted many times. The J gene is TRBJ2-5, the V gene TRBV5-1; TRBD1 or TRBD2 may be the D gene (6 bases each). The length of the CDR3 is 15 residues. Germline V gene sequence: CDR1 SGHRS, CDR2 YFSETQ. V was cut by 1 base and J by 0 bases, with 10 bases left in between. This CDR3 reads CASSLRGGNQETQYF. In DNA form, the CDR3 reads TGCGCCAGCAGCTTGCGAGGGGGGAACCAAGAGACCCAGTACTTC.

The gene calls are TRBV27 and TRBJ1-1, with a weak D call TRBD1 (5 bases). V dropped 6 bases and J dropped 3 bases, with 11 bases sitting between them. Germline V gene lookup returns CDR1 MNHEY and CDR2 SMNVEV (reference sequence). The CDR3 extends over 13 amino acids. The CDR3 reads CASRALGDTEAFF. Written as DNA, the CDR3 is TGTGCCAGCAGGGCCCTGGGGGACACTGAAGCTTTCTTT.

This clonotype was found many times. V gene TRBV28 combines with J gene TRBJ2-1; D gene ambiguous. The germline gives CDR1 MDHEN, CDR2 SYDVKM. The V gene lost 6 bases and the J gene lost 8 bases, with 11 bases spanning the gap. The CDR3 consists of 12 residues. The CDR3: CASSADPDEQFF. The CDR3 DNA follows: TGTGCCAGCAGCGCCGACCCGGATGAGCAGTTCTTC. Drawing the rest from reference TRBV28 and TRBJ2-1, the complete variable domain is DVKVTQSSRYLVKRTGEKVFLECVQDMDHENMFWYRQDPGLGLRLIYFSYDVKMKEKGDIPEGYSVSREKKERFSLILESASTNQTSMYLCASSADPDEQFFGPGTRLTVL.

The chain uses TRBV12-3 or TRBV12-4 and TRBJ2-2, with 9 bases identical to TRBD1. J lost 7 bases, V lost 5 bases, and 2 bases had no gene match. The CDR3 is 13 amino acids. CDR3 bases: TGTGCCAGCAGTCGACAGGGGGTCGGGGAGCTGTTTTTT. Translation gives CASSRQGVGELFF.

Details on this clonotype: Compared with germline, one end of the junction differs, possibly owing to a read error. The chain recombines TRBV7-7 with TRBJ2-3; 8 nucleotides match TRBD2. The germline V gene has CDR1 SSHAT and CDR2 FNYEAQ (reference sequence). The CDR3 runs to 15 residues. DNA for the CDR3: TGTGCTAGCAGCCCGTCAGCGGGGGACGCCGATACGCAGTATTTT. Translated, it gives CASSPSAGDADTQYF. Variable domain in full (rest from reference TRBV7-7 and TRBJ2-3): GAGVSQSPRYKVTKRGQDVTLRCDPISSHATLYWYQQALGQGPEFLTYFNYEAQPDKSGLPSDRFSAERPEGSISTLTIQRTEQRDSAMYRCASSPSAGDADTQYFGPGTRLTVL.

J is TRBJ1-1 and V is TRBV24-1; possible D gene TRBD1, 5 bases. Germline-derived CDR1 and CDR2 are KGHDR and SFDVKD. This CDR3 has 12 amino acids. Trimming took 7 bases from V and 4 from J, leaving 9 bases between them. CDR3 sequence reads: CATRDGGTEAFF. For the CDR3, the DNA is TGTGCCACCAGAGATGGGGGCACTGAAGCTTTCTTT.

V usage is TRBV9 and J usage is TRBJ2-1, with D maybe TRBD2 (6 bases). The germline V gene has CDR1 SGDLS and CDR2 YYNGEE. The CDR3 is made up of 15 amino acids. V was pared by 3 bases and J by 5 bases, with 15 bases between. CDR3 in DNA: TGTGCCAGCAGCGCTGGGACTCTTCCTAACAATGAGCAGTTCTTC. It is translated as CASSAGTLPNNEQFF.

This clonotype was counted many times. The CDR3 spells CAISVNRGLAGYNEQFF. In nucleotides, the CDR3 is TGTGCCATCAGCGTCAACAGGGGACTAGCGGGATACAATGAGCAGTTCTTC. The genes are TRBV10-3 and TRBJ2-1; 13 nucleotides agree with TRBD2. In germline, CDR1 is ENHRY, CDR2 SYGVKD. CDR3 length equals 17 residues. Losses at the gene ends were 6 bases for V and 4 bases for J; bases not matched to a gene: 9.

This clonotype was seen more than once but under ten times. The chain is built from TRBV9 and TRBJ2-7; D possibly corresponds to TRBD1 (6 bases). This CDR3 spans 15 amino acids. V lost 5 bases and J 0 bases, leaving 15 bases between the germline ends. Germline V lookup: CDR1 SGDLS, CDR2 YYNGEE. CDR3: CASSLTRDNSYEQYF. The CDR3 DNA is TGTGCCAGCAGTCTTACCCGGGACAACTCCTACGAGCAGTACTTC.

The sample holds many counts of this clonotype. V and J are TRBV9 and TRBJ2-7; 9 nucleotides match TRBD1. The CDR3 loop spans 14 amino acids. The V gene's germline CDR1 is SGDLS and CDR2 YYNGEE. J was trimmed by 3 bases and V by 3 bases; bases with no gene match: 4. CDR3: CASSAGTGFYEQYF. CDR3 DNA: TGTGCCAGCAGCGCCGGGACAGGGTTCTACGAGCAGTACTTC.

This clonotype was seen repeatedly, ten times or more. The chain is built from TRBV28 and TRBJ2-1; D is perhaps TRBD1 (6 bases). CDR1 MDHEN and CDR2 SYDVKM come from the germline V gene. With 4 bases removed from V and 2 bases from J, the gap between germline ends came to 18 bases. CDR3 size: 17 residues. The CDR3 loop is CASSSTLDRLTYNEQFF. The CDR3 DNA reads as TGTGCCAGCAGTTCCACCCTCGACAGGCTGACCTACAATGAGCAGTTCTTC.

As to this clonotype: An end of the junction differs from the germline gene, which may be a read error. V and J are TRBV20-1 and TRBJ2-7, with TRBD1 matching 9 bases. From germline, CDR1 is DFQATT and CDR2 SNEGSKA (reference sequence). The CDR3 extends over 13 amino acids. CDR3 amino acids: CSARDRGAYEQYF. The CDR3 DNA follows: TGCAGTGCTCGAGACAGGGGGGCCTACGAGCAGTACTTC.

V usage is TRBV4-3 and J usage is TRBJ2-7; D may be TRBD1 (5 bases). Between the trimmed V and J ends, which lost 0 bases and 2 bases, there was a span of 8 bases. The CDR3 has 14 residues. The V gene's germline CDR1 is LGHNA and CDR2 YSLEER. The CDR3, as DNA: TGCGCCAGCAGCCAAGATCAACAGGCCTACGAGCAGTACTTC. This encodes CASSQDQQAYEQYF.

Details on this clonotype: A much larger clone differs from this one at a single base, so this may be a read error. The V and J genes are TRBV9 and TRBJ2-1; D is possibly TRBD2 (5 bases). Germline V lookup: CDR1 SGDLS, CDR2 YYNGEE. The CDR3 is 13 residues long. The CDR3 sequence: CASSVFGENERFF. The DNA for the CDR3 is TGTGCCAGCAGCGTTTTCGGGGAAAATGAGCGGTTCTTC.

This clonotype occurred a few times. The rearrangement joins TRBV20-1 to TRBJ2-3, with 15 bases matching TRBD2. Germline CDR1 and CDR2: DFQATT and SNEGSKA (reference sequence). This CDR3 region has 19 residues. Trimming took 6 bases from V and 3 from J; bases not matched to a gene: 16. The CDR3 DNA sequence: TGCAGTGCGCAGGGGACTAGCGGGGGGACCCTGTTTTGGACAGATACGCAGTATTTT. This translates into CSAQGTSGGTLFWTDTQYF.

This clonotype was observed a handful of times. The CDR3 loop reads CASRPGTANVLTF. In DNA form, the CDR3 reads TGTGCCAGCAGACCAGGGACAGCCAACGTCCTGACTTTC. The chain uses TRBV12-3 or TRBV12-4 and TRBJ2-6; maybe TRBD1 (6 bases). V lost 6 bases and J 7 bases, leaving 10 bases between the germline ends. This CDR3 region has 13 residues.

The chain joins TRBV25-1 to TRBJ1-5, with D hard to call. The V gene lost 2 bases and the J gene lost 5 bases, with 10 bases spanning the gap. This CDR3 comprises 14 residues. Germline CDR1 reads MGHDK; CDR2 reads SYGVNS. The DNA for the CDR3 is TGTGCCAGCAGTGAACCAGGTTCTCATCAGCCCCAGCATTTT. This sequence encodes CASSEPGSHQPQHF.

V gene TRBV20-1 combines with J gene TRBJ2-7; TRBD1 matches 7 bases. V was pared by 4 bases and J by 2 bases, with 8 bases of the junction left unmatched. The CDR3 sequence is 14 residues long. Germline-derived CDR1 and CDR2 are DFQATT and SNEGSKA (reference sequence). CDR3 region: CSANQGVAPYEQYF. The CDR3 bases are TGCAGTGCTAACCAGGGGGTAGCGCCCTACGAGCAGTACTTC.

The chain recombines TRBV7-8 with TRBJ2-2; D not certain. Germline CDR1 is SGHVS and CDR2 is FQNEAQ. This CDR3 is 14 amino acids long. Trimming shortened V by 0 bases and J by 4 bases, and 6 bases separated the two germline ends. Here the CDR3 reads CASSLAPLTGELFF. CDR3 DNA sequence: TGTGCCAGCAGCTTAGCGCCTCTCACCGGGGAGCTGTTTTTT.